The entry that follows covers one T cell receptor beta chain sequence. What this receptor recognizes is not known. No qualities accompany the bases; no much larger clone lies one base away. This entry is derived from a study of blood T cells in healthy people across ages (dated by TCRdb to between 2014 and 2016). For context, the study as a whole: In model experiments, roughly one uniquely barcoded TCR beta cDNA molecule per two T cells was captured by template switching. Using deep sequencing normalized with unique cDNA molecular identifiers, the study measured how TCR beta repertoire diversity changes with age. The donors were divided into four age groups: young (average approximately 17 years), middle-aged (about 39), aged (under 70) and long-lived (82). To avoid experimental bias, donors of different ages were distributed randomly across sequencing lanes. The study analyzed two additional independent replicas of 1 million unique cDNA reads from the same blood draw for two donors, one aged 18 to 29 and one aged 80 or older. Overall results and qualifications from the work: Donor CMV infection status was unknown, potentially confounding age-related changes in expanded clonotypes. Compared with the aged group, the long-lived group had more naive CD4+ T cells, fewer expanded clones and increased TCR diversity, suggesting age selection. The percentage of naive T cells measured by flow cytometry correlated strongly with observed TCR beta diversity. Since profiling was done on bulk unsorted PBMCs, naive and antigen-experienced compartments could not be conclusively compared. Estimates of total diversity from one million sequenced T cells were regarded as lower bounds and underestimates. As age increased, observed TCR beta diversity per million T cells dropped in a roughly linear way, and a significant reduction was already evident by age around 41.

Donors were a few dozen systemically healthy Caucasian individuals from Russia aged about 6 to 100 years. Roughly 9 milliliters of peripheral blood were drawn from each donor into EDTA-treated Vacutainer tubes. Ficoll-Paque density-gradient centrifugation was used to isolate PBMCs, with at least 7 million per sample. Total RNA was extracted from PBMCs with Trizol reagent, with at least 6 micrograms obtained per sample. The percentages of naive CD45RAhigh/CD27high T cells were determined by flow cytometry on a PBMC aliquot from every donor. The library was built by means of 5' RACE. The instrument was an Illumina HiSeq 2500. A second PCR of about 6 to 12 cycles was performed with a sample-barcoded 5' primer and a J-beta primer mix. A unique molecular identifier was introduced onto each TCR beta cDNA molecule by a template-switch 5' adaptor carrying 12 random nucleotides. At least 2.5 million CDR3-containing paired-end reads were obtained from each sample. First-strand cDNA was synthesized from all RNA with the Mint cDNA synthesis kit, primed by a TRBC-specific oligonucleotide. Following uracil-DNA glycosylase treatment, all cDNA underwent a first 18-cycle PCR with the universal primers M1SS and BC2_uni_R. Under the source paper's analysis protocol: For normalization, 1 million high-quality reads, each with a distinct molecular identifier, were randomly selected from each sample. Instead of being binned into consensus sequences, reads that shared molecular identifiers were thrown out. CDR3 identification, clonotype clustering and error correction used MiTCR with a Q25 quality threshold and the strictest error-elimination algorithm. Lower-bound total TCR beta diversity was estimated with a nonparametric unseen species model using Euler transformation. TCRdb reprocessing: public reads trimmed at Q25 with fastp, clones called with MiXCR, in-frame beta chains kept. A single entry per CDR3 protein holds the most common genes and DNA from its merged rows. TCRdb's processing, not the authors', yielded these V and J calls. Within this sample are about 1,800,000 distinct CDR3 sequences, with 28% of them counted one time only. 7.7% of the sample comes from the top ten.

The CDR3 covers 12 residues, taking in both the cysteine and the phenylalanine. The CDR3 DNA has 36 bases and is translated from base 1. Deletion took 6 bases off V and 6 bases off J, with a span of 12 bases between the germline ends. The clonotype originates from a woman between 25 and 40 years old in good health. The V and J segments used are TRBV12-3 or TRBV12-4 and TRBJ2-7; no D gene call is confident. The sequenced material came from blood. The CDR3 reads as follows: CASSTTITEQYF. The nucleotide sequence reads TGTGCCAGCAGCACGACCATCACCGAGCAGTACTTC.